This T cell receptor beta chain originates from a study of human T cells and chemical hapten exposure. The CDR3 consists of 14 residues. The germline gives CDR1 SGHRS, CDR2 YFSETQ. Germline trimming cut 2 bases from V and 3 bases from J; bases unmatched to any gene: 1. This clonotype was seen a handful of times. Specified time point: pre-sensitization, week 0. The sample's treatment: therapeutic diphenylcyclopropenone sensitization with weekly scalp DPC. Each donor was an alopecia patient between 18 and 70 years of age who qualified for DPC. The library tagged individual cDNA molecules with unique molecular identifiers. One entry per CDR3 protein results from TCRdb running MiXCR on the RACE reads. The repertoire has around 250,000 distinct CDR3 sequences, over 8% of them found once; the top ten carry 2.3%.

This receptor was obtained from a woman aged 40-49 years with alopecia areata. Some clones in this sample may be carry-over from other donors' samples. The specimen comprised whole blood, sampled in connection with sensitization to the hapten diphenylcyclopropenone (DPC). J is TRBJ2-3 and V is TRBV5-1, with 9 bases aligning to TRBD2. The CDR3 is CASSFSGRTDTQYF. CDR3 nucleotide sequence: TGCGCCAGCAGCTTTAGCGGGAGAACAGATACGCAGTATTTT.